Detailed here is one T cell receptor beta chain. The data were produced by immunoSEQ multiplex PCR, yet TCRdb's version contains in-frame clones alone and is incomplete. Among about 58,000 clones, roughly 93% were seen once, and the ten largest hold around 4%. Per germline, CDR1 LNHDA and CDR2 SQIVND (reference sequence). This CDR3 has 15 residues. This entry belongs to a study of T cell changes during pregnancy in multiple sclerosis. The sample consisted of CD8+ T cells from peripheral blood mononuclear cells, taken in the second trimester of pregnancy. This TCR was sampled from a female donor with multiple sclerosis, enrolled in a pregnancy study. V usage is TRBV19 and J usage is TRBJ1-3; possible D gene TRBD1, 6 bases. CDR3 bases: TGTGCGACCACCCCGGGACACTACTCTGGAAACACCATATATTTT. Translated, it gives CATTPGHYSGNTIYF.